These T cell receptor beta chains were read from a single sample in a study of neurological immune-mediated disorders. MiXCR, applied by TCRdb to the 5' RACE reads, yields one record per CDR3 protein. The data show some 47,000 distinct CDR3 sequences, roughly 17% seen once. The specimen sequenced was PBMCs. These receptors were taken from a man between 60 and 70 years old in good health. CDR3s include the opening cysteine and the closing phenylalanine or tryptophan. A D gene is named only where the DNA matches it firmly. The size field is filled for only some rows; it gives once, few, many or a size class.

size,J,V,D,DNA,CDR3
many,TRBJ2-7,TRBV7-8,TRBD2,TGTGCCAGCAGCTTAGCGGGAGGGAACGAGCAGTACTTC,CASSLAGGNEQYF
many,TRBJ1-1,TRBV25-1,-,TGTGCCAGCAGTGAATCAGGGTTGAACACTGAAGCTTTCTTT,CASSESGLNTEAFF
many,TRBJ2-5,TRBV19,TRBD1,TGTGCCAGTAGCGCCGGGACAGGACACGGGGCCCAGTACTTC,CASSAGTGHGAQYF
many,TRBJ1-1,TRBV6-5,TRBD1,TGTGCCAGCAGTCTCTACAGGGGCACTGAAGCTTTCTTT,CASSLYRGTEAFF
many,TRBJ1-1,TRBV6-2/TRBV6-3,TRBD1,TGTGCCAGCAGTTACTTAGAGGGACAGGACAAAGCTTTCTTT,CASSYLEGQDKAFF
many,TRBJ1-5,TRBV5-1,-,TGCGCCAGCAGCCCGGATGGAGCTCAGCCCCAGCATTTT,CASSPDGAQPQHF
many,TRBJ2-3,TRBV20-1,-,TGCAGTGCTAGTCAGTTTGGGACAGATACGCAGTATTTT,CSASQFGTDTQYF
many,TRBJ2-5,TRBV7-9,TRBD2,TGTGCCAGCGTGGGGACTAGCGGCCCCCAAGAGACCCAGTACTTC,CASVGTSGPQETQYF
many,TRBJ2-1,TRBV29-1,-,TGCAGCGTTGAACGCAGGTACAATGAGCAGTTCTTC,CSVERRYNEQFF
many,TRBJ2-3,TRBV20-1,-,TGCAGTGCTAGTGAAGTTGGAGATACGCAGTATTTT,CSASEVGDTQYF
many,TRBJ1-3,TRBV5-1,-,TGCGCCAGCAGCTTGGTGGCGGAGAGAGGAAACACCATATATTTT,CASSLVAERGNTIYF
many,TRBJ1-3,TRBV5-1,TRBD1,TGCGCCAGCAGCCCGGAAGGGACAGGGCATGGAAACACCATATATTTT,CASSPEGTGHGNTIYF
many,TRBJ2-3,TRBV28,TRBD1,TGTGCCAGCAGCCGGACAGGCTACACAGATACGCAGTATTTT,CASSRTGYTDTQYF
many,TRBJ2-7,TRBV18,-,TGTGCCAGCTCACCCGGGACAACACCCTACGAGCAGTACTTC,CASSPGTTPYEQYF
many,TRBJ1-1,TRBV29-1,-,TGCAGCGGCCAGGACACTGAAGCTTTCTTT,CSGQDTEAFF
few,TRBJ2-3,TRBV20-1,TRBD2,TGCAGTGCTAGTCGATTTCGAGCTAGCGGACACACAGATACGCAGTATTTT,CSASRFRASGHTDTQYF
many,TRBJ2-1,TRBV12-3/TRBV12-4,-,TGTGCCAGCAGCCCCCGAGAGTCCTCGGATGAGCAGTTCTTC,CASSPRESSDEQFF
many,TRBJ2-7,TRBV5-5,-,TGTGCCAGCACCGTCCAAACAGGGCCCTACGAGCAGTACTTC,CASTVQTGPYEQYF
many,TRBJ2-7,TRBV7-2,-,TGTGCCAGCAGCTCCCGGGGTCCTTACGAGCAGTACTTC,CASSSRGPYEQYF
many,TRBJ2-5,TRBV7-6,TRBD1,TGTGCCAGCAGCCAACGGACAGGGCAAGAGACCCAGTACTTC,CASSQRTGQETQYF
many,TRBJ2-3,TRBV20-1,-,TGCAGTGCTAGGATCAGTACTAGTCAAAGGACAGATACGCAGTATTTT,CSARISTSQRTDTQYF
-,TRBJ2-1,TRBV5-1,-,TGCGCCATCAGCCAGTGGGAGAGTTTCTCAAATGAGCAGTTCTTC,CAISQWESFSNEQFF
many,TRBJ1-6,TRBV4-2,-,TGTGCCAGCAGCCAAGAAGGGGGAGGGCTTGATTCACCCCTCCACTTT,CASSQEGGGLDSPLHF
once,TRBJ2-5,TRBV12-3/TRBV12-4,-,TGTGCCAGCGGGTGGCGGGTAGAAGAGACCCAGTACTTC,CASGWRVEETQYF
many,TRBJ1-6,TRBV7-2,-,TGTGCCAGCAGCTTGCTCGCCGGGACACCAGATTCACCCCTCCACTTT,CASSLLAGTPDSPLHF
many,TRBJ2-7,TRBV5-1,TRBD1,TGCGCCAGCAGGGGGGACAGGGACGAGCAGTACTTC,CASRGDRDEQYF